One sample yielded the 5 T cell receptor beta chains listed below, sequenced in a study of blood T cell repertoires in COVID-19. Profiled with immunoSEQ multiplex PCR; TCRdb holds only in-frame clones, not every one. The sample has approximately 82,000 clones, 80% to 85% seen once. The sample was peripheral blood. These receptors originate from a woman between 70 and 85 years old with acute or convalescent COVID-19.

The rearrangement links TRBV6-5 to TRBJ2-5; 7 bases fit TRBD2. The junction had 3 bases not matched to a gene; V was cut back by 4 bases and J by 1 base. The CDR3 has 14 residues. Germline V CDR1 and CDR2: MNHEY, SVGAGI. CDR3 bases: TGTGCCAGCAGTTTCACTAGCGCCCAAGAGACCCAGTACTTC. Protein: CASSFTSAQETQYF.

The count of this clone is one. The rearrangement uses TRBV27 and TRBJ2-5; possibly TRBD2 for D (5 bases). The CDR3 is 17 amino acids. CDR1 MNHEY and CDR2 SMNVEV come from the germline V gene (reference sequence). Trimming took off 5 bases at V and 5 bases at J, with 24 bases between the two ends. In DNA, the CDR3 is TGTGCCAGCAGTCCCCGATTTGACCGAGGCGGGCCGGAGACCCAGTACTTC. Protein product: CASSPRFDRGGPETQYF.

This clone showed up just once. The sample holds other DNA sequences that translate to the same CDR3. The rearrangement links TRBV5-8 to TRBJ2-3; 8 bases are a match to TRBD2. With 2 bases clipped from V and 1 base from J, the junction kept 6 bases outside the gene matches. The CDR3 totals 16 residues. CDR1 and CDR2 (germline): SGHTS, YDEGEE. CDR3 DNA sequence: TGTGCCAGCAGCTTCTTGGGAGCGGGAGGCACAGATACGCAGTATTTT. Translation gives CASSFLGAGGTDTQYF.

The J gene is TRBJ1-2, the V gene TRBV5-6; 8 bases are a match to TRBD1. Germline V gene lookup returns CDR1 SGHDT and CDR2 YYEEEE. This CDR3 has 16 residues. Unmatched junction bases numbered 12, after V lost 0 bases and J lost 8 bases. CDR3 amino acids: CASSLDVGTGLGGYTF. The CDR3 coding sequence is TGTGCCAGCAGCTTGGATGTGGGGACAGGTCTCGGCGGCTACACCTTC.

This CDR3 reads CASSPDRGRAFF. The CDR3 DNA reads TGTGCCAGCAGTCCGGACAGGGGTAGAGCTTTCTTT. The genes are TRBV3-1 (or the pseudogene TRBV3-2) and TRBJ1-1, with 9 bases identical to TRBD1. Germline CDR1 LGHDT, CDR2 YNNKEL (reference sequence). With 6 bases clipped from V and 10 bases from J, the junction kept 6 bases outside the gene matches. This CDR3 spans 12 amino acids.